This T cell receptor (beta chain) originates from a study of CD8 T cells in Susac syndrome. This CDR3 spans 15 amino acids. Losses at the gene ends were 5 bases for V and 8 bases for J; bases not matched to a gene: 6. Random hexamers were used to reverse transcribe 0.5 to 1 ug of RNA. TCRdb redid the calling of the immunoSEQ multiplex PCR reads with MiXCR, one entry per CDR3 protein. The data hold roughly 300,000 distinct CDR3 sequences, with 85% observed a single time. Source material: CD8+ T cells from PBMCs. The clonotype originates from a human donor with multiple sclerosis. The chain links TRBV12-3 or TRBV12-4 to TRBJ2-1, with 13 nucleotides matching TRBD2. CDR3 residues: CASSLRLAGGDEQFF. The CDR3 DNA is TGTGCCAGCAGTCTCCGACTAGCGGGAGGCGATGAGCAGTTCTTC.